The clone carrying this T cell receptor beta chain was seen repeatedly, ten times or more. The antigen remains unidentified. The cDNA was generated by 5'RACE with 10-nucleotide random UMIs. MiXCR, applied by TCRdb to the 5' RACE reads, yields one record per CDR3 protein. The sample records some 54,000 distinct CDR3 sequences, around 10% being singletons. Time point in this sample: longitudinal time-point 1 (baseline). Unsorted libraries were prepared from 2 million PBMCs held at -80 C. The sample originates from a study of neurological immune-mediated disorders. The ends were cut back, 4 bases at V and 9 bases at J, with 16 bases in the middle. This CDR3 is 15 amino acids long. Study-level findings and limits: Patients with HTLV-1-associated myelopathy showed the most TCR clonal expansion. Those with multiple sclerosis showed the least, falling below healthy controls. Expanded clones shared no identical CDR3 amino acid sequences across subjects, which suggested private TCR-beta repertoires in all groups.

This TCR was sampled from a male donor with HTLV-1-associated myelopathy (HAM/TSP). The chain combines TRBV12-3 or TRBV12-4 with TRBJ1-6; weak D call: TRBD1 (6 bases). Sequenced input: PBMCs. DNA for the CDR3: TGTGCCAGCAGTTGGCGGCGGCAGGGGACTTCACCCCTCCACTTT. This sequence encodes CASSWRRQGTSPLHF.